This T cell receptor beta chain stems from a study of T cell responses to AZD1222 COVID-19 vaccine. Regarding this clone: What it binds is not known.

Libraries were prepared by immunoSEQ multiplex PCR; TCRdb keeps only in-frame clonotypes and omits some of them. The sample consists of almost 95,000 clones, around 85% of them appearing once. Germline values: CDR1 SNHLY, CDR2 FYNNEI. The V segment lost 6 bases and the J segment 1 base; nucleotides outside the gene matches: 2. The length of the CDR3 is 13 residues. Findings and limits, study-wide: Most donors were white British and more were female, and clonal diversity was possibly underestimated. Nearly half of spike-specific TCRs reportedly target unmutated variant regions.

This receptor was obtained from an adult who received the AZD1222 COVID-19 vaccine. This sample comprised peripheral blood, obtained 28 days after the second AZD1222 dose. V and J are TRBV2 and TRBJ2-5; 7 positions agree with TRBD1. CDR3 sequence: CASRGQPQETQYF. As DNA, the CDR3 is TGTGCCAGCAGGGGACAGCCCCAAGAGACCCAGTACTTC.